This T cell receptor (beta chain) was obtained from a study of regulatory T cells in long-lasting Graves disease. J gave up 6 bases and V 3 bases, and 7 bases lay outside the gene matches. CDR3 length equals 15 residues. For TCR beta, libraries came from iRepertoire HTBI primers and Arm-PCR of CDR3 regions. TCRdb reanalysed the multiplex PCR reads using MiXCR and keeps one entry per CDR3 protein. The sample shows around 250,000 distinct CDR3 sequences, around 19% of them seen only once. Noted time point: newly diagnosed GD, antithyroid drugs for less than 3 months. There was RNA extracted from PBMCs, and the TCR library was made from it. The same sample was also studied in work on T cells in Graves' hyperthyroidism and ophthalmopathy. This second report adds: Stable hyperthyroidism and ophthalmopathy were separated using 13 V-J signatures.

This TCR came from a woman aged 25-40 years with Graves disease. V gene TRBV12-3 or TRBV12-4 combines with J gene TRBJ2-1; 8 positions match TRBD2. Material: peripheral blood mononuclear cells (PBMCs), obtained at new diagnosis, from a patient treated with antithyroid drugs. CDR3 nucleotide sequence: TGTGCCAGCAGTTTGGGGGGACTAGTGGTCAATGAGCAGTTCTTC. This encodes CASSLGGLVVNEQFF.